Listed below are T cell receptor beta chains from one sample, sequenced in a study of neoadjuvant anti-PD-1 for oral cavity cancer. Profiling relied on immunoSEQ multiplex PCR, and the TCRdb table lists in-frame clones only, not all of them. The table has 11,000 to 15,000 clones, roughly three fifths seen once; the top ten hold 2.5% to 3%. Sequenced here: PBMCs, sampled before nivolumab (anti-PD-1) treatment. The source of these receptors is a person aged 35-79 years with oral cavity squamous cell carcinoma. The CDR3 runs from the conserved cysteine through the conserved F or W. D genes are given only for firm matches. Clone sizes are given selectively: once, few, many, or a class where the clone is expanded.

j_call clone_size d_call v_call cdr3_aa cdr3_nt
TRBJ2-3 . . TRBV6-5 CASSHLDSTDTQYF TGTGCCAGCAGTCACCTCGACAGCACAGATACGCAGTATTTT
TRBJ2-2 . TRBD1 TRBV9 CASSARQGRAGELFF TGTGCCAGCAGCGCGAGACAGGGTAGGGCCGGGGAGCTGTTTTTT
TRBJ1-2 . TRBD1 TRBV5-6 CASSLLGTGGNYGYTF TGTGCCAGCAGCTTGTTGGGGACAGGGGGCAACTATGGCTACACCTTC
TRBJ2-1 few . TRBV27 CASRGRISDEQFF TGTGCCAGCAGGGGGAGAATCAGCGATGAGCAGTTCTTC
TRBJ2-7 few . TRBV5-6 CASSWGTYEQYF TGTGCCAGCAGCTGGGGGACCTACGAGCAGTACTTC
TRBJ1-6 few . TRBV21-1 CASSKGGPLHF TGTGCCAGCAGCAAAGGGGGACCCCTCCACTTT
TRBJ2-1 . TRBD2 TRBV7-9 CASSLMAGGNEQFF TGTGCCAGCAGCTTAATGGCGGGGGGTAATGAGCAGTTCTTC
TRBJ2-7 . . TRBV6-5 CASSYSVSPVFNEQYF TGTGCCAGCAGTTACTCTGTTAGTCCAGTATTCAACGAGCAGTACTTC
TRBJ2-7 . TRBD2 TRBV18 CASSPPGLANSYEQYF TGTGCCAGCTCACCTCCGGGACTAGCGAACTCCTACGAGCAGTACTTC
TRBJ2-7 . . TRBV27 CASSLFTGSYEQYF TGTGCCAGCAGTTTATTTACAGGCTCCTACGAGCAGTACTTC
TRBJ1-1 few TRBD1 TRBV30 CAWRQPGGTEAFF TGTGCCTGGAGACAGCCAGGGGGGACTGAAGCTTTCTTT
TRBJ2-4 . TRBD2 TRBV7-9 CASSSRTSGRQGNIQYF TGTGCCAGCAGCTCCAGGACTAGCGGGAGGCAAGGAAACATTCAGTACTTC
TRBJ1-1 . . TRBV27 CASSLVPGLEAFF TGTGCCAGCAGTTTGGTCCCAGGCTTGGAAGCTTTCTTT
TRBJ2-3 . . TRBV6-6 CASTARRTDTQYF TGTGCCAGCACCGCGAGGCGCACAGATACGCAGTATTTT
TRBJ2-1 . . TRBV19 CASSISDSYNEQFF TGTGCCAGTAGTATATCAGACAGCTACAATGAGCAGTTCTTC
TRBJ2-1 . TRBD2 TRBV5-5 CASRFLAGDYNEQFF TGTGCCAGCAGATTCCTAGCGGGGGATTACAATGAGCAGTTCTTC
TRBJ2-5 . . TRBV15 CATSRGGVQETQYF TGTGCCACCAGCAGAGGGGGAGTACAAGAGACCCAGTACTTC
TRBJ2-6 . . TRBV6-5 CASTPEGTGANVLTF TGTGCCAGCACACCCGAGGGAACAGGGGCCAACGTCCTGACTTTC
TRBJ2-1 . TRBD2 TRBV10-3 CAIRDTRGTSGSHEQFF TGTGCCATCAGAGATACCCGGGGGACTAGCGGGAGCCATGAGCAGTTCTTC
TRBJ1-5 . . TRBV30 CAWSDGLGGDQPQHF TGTGCCTGGAGTGATGGGTTGGGGGGCGATCAGCCCCAGCATTTT
TRBJ2-5 . . TRBV7-2 CASSLSAIQQETQYF TGTGCCAGCAGCTTATCGGCTATTCAACAAGAGACCCAGTACTTC
TRBJ2-2 large . TRBV5-1 CASSSRPSPTSTGELFF TGCGCCAGCAGCTCCCGCCCTAGCCCCACCTCCACCGGGGAGCTGTTTTTT
TRBJ2-2 . TRBD1 TRBV5-1 CASSLTGGNTGELFF TGCGCCAGCAGCTTGACAGGGGGCAACACCGGGGAGCTGTTTTTT
TRBJ2-7 . . TRBV10-3 CAISGVSGEAEQYF TGTGCCATCAGTGGCGTTTCGGGGGAGGCCGAGCAGTACTTC
TRBJ1-5 . . TRBV5-5 CASSLKQGNQPQHF TGTGCCAGCAGCTTGAAACAGGGAAATCAGCCCCAGCATTTT
TRBJ1-4 . TRBD1 TRBV7-8 CASSLARTGHEKLFF TGTGCCAGCAGCTTAGCGCGGACAGGGCATGAAAAACTGTTTTTT
TRBJ2-5 . . TRBV29-1 CSATRGSGIGETQYF TGCAGCGCTACGAGAGGGAGTGGGATTGGGGAGACCCAGTACTTC
TRBJ2-3 . TRBD2 TRBV5-4 CASSLGLAGVSDTQYF TGTGCCAGCAGCTTGGGACTAGCGGGAGTATCAGATACGCAGTATTTT
TRBJ1-4 few . TRBV6-1 CASSPGGNLGEKLFF TGTGCCAGCAGCCCTGGGGGTAACTTAGGAGAAAAACTGTTTTTT
TRBJ1-1 . . TRBV7-3 CASSLDRGTEAFF TGTGCCAGCAGCTTAGACAGAGGCACTGAAGCTTTCTTT
TRBJ1-5 . TRBD1 TRBV7-9 CASSVGQGTGGNQPQHF TGTGCCAGCAGCGTAGGACAGGGGACGGGAGGCAATCAGCCCCAGCATTTT
TRBJ2-2 . TRBD2 TRBV6-1 CASTRLAGGPGELFF TGTGCCAGCACCCGACTAGCGGGAGGGCCCGGGGAGCTGTTTTTT
TRBJ1-2 . . TRBV5-6 CASSLVASYGYTF TGTGCCAGCAGCTTGGTGGCGAGCTATGGCTACACCTTC
TRBJ1-6 . TRBD1 TRBV30 CAWRRPGQSTYNSPLHF TGTGCCTGGAGAAGACCGGGACAGTCAACGTATAATTCACCCCTCCACTTT
TRBJ1-4 . . TRBV14 CASSQVKGKLEKLFF TGTGCCAGCAGCCAAGTTAAGGGAAAGTTAGAAAAACTGTTTTTT
TRBJ2-5 . . TRBV2 CASTANSVGQETQYF TGTGCCAGCACCGCAAACAGCGTCGGTCAAGAGACCCAGTACTTC
TRBJ2-7 . TRBD2 TRBV9 CASSPGTSGTYEQYF TGTGCCAGCAGCCCCGGGACTAGCGGGACCTACGAGCAGTACTTC
TRBJ1-2 . . TRBV2 CASSAQGGYGYTF TGTGCCAGCAGTGCACAGGGAGGCTATGGCTACACCTTC
TRBJ2-5 . TRBD1 TRBV27 CASSAQGEWEETQYF TGTGCCAGTTCCGCGCAGGGGGAATGGGAAGAGACCCAGTACTTC
TRBJ1-5 . . TRBV15 CATSRGRQENQPQHF TGTGCCACCAGCAGAGGACGACAGGAGAATCAGCCCCAGCATTTT